This T cell receptor beta chain came from a study of blood T cell repertoires in COVID-19. Study in general: The United States, Italy and Spain provided the acute and convalescent COVID-19 samples.

The table came from immunoSEQ multiplex PCR; TCRdb's copy has only in-frame clones and leaves some out. The data show 140,000 to 150,000 clones, with about 88% seen just once and 2.3% held by the top ten. Germline assignment: CDR1 MDHEN and CDR2 SYDVKM. CDR3 size: 14 residues. V dropped 6 bases and J dropped 0; count of bases not matched to a gene: 2. J is TRBJ2-1 and V is TRBV28, with 7 nucleotides matching TRBD2. This receptor was identified in a human donor in a cohort sampled during active COVID-19. Sequencing was done on a sample of peripheral blood. In nucleotides, the CDR3 is TGTGCCAGCAGCCCTAGCGGCTCCTACAATGAGCAGTTCTTC. Its protein product is CASSPSGSYNEQFF.